These T cell receptor beta chains were read from a single sample in a study of blood T cell repertoires in COVID-19. Measured with immunoSEQ multiplex PCR; TCRdb has only the in-frame clones, and not every one. The sample comprises about 190,000 clones, approximately 84% of which are singletons, and approximately 5.1% rests with the top ten. The sequencing sample was made of peripheral blood. The source of these receptors is a woman in her seventies with active or convalescent COVID-19. CDR3s include the opening cysteine and the closing phenylalanine or tryptophan. The D gene is left open where the match is weak. Clone size appears in some rows only: once, few, many, or a class for an expanded clone.

len	j_gene	d_gene	v_gene	abundance	CDR3aa	CDR3nt
14	TRBJ1-5	-	TRBV5-5	-	CASSLRVGNQPQHF	TGTGCCAGCAGCCTGAGGGTGGGCAATCAGCCCCAGCATTTT
13	TRBJ1-2	TRBD1	TRBV7-9	-	CASSSTGLGGYTF	TGTGCCAGCAGCTCGACAGGGTTGGGGGGCTACACCTTC
13	TRBJ2-1	-	TRBV3-1/TRBV3-2	-	CASRQRAYNEQFF	TGTGCCAGCCGCCAGAGGGCCTACAATGAGCAGTTCTTC
14	TRBJ2-7	TRBD2	TRBV2	-	CASRDTSGRDEQYF	TGTGCCAGCAGAGATACTAGCGGGAGGGATGAGCAGTACTTC
17	TRBJ2-1	TRBD2	TRBV4-1	-	CASSQVPAGVRGNEQFF	TGCGCCAGCAGCCAAGTCCCAGCGGGAGTCCGAGGTAATGAGCAGTTCTTC
11	TRBJ2-7	-	TRBV5-4	-	CASSLNYEQYF	TGTGCCAGCAGCCTTAACTACGAGCAGTACTTC
15	TRBJ2-7	TRBD2	TRBV9	once	CASSTGGRAFDEQYF	TGTGCCAGCAGCACGGGCGGGAGGGCCTTTGACGAGCAGTACTTC
15	TRBJ1-1	TRBD1	TRBV19	-	CASTIGGQGNTEAFF	TGTGCCAGTACCATAGGAGGACAGGGGAACACTGAAGCTTTCTTT
15	TRBJ2-2	TRBD2	TRBV6-2/TRBV6-3	-	CASSPGTRNTGELFF	TGTGCCAGCAGTCCCGGGACTAGAAACACCGGGGAGCTGTTTTTT
17	TRBJ2-6	TRBD1	TRBV2	few	CASSEGDRGYGANVLTF	TGTGCCAGCAGTGAAGGAGACAGGGGGTACGGGGCCAACGTCCTGACTTTC
15	TRBJ2-1	-	TRBV11-2	once	CASSATGYSRGEQFF	TGTGCCAGCAGCGCTACAGGGTACAGCCGAGGTGAGCAGTTCTTC
14	TRBJ1-2	-	TRBV7-9	few	CASSLGGINYGYTF	TGTGCCAGCAGCTTGGGGGGTATTAACTATGGCTACACCTTC
15	TRBJ2-2	-	TRBV9	-	CASSRTGGISGELFF	TGTGCCAGCAGCAGGACCGGCGGGATCAGCGGGGAGCTGTTTTTT
14	TRBJ2-3	-	TRBV11-2	-	CASSLMYSTDTQYF	TGTGCCAGCAGCTTAATGTACTCAACAGATACGCAGTATTTT
17	TRBJ1-2	-	TRBV27	-	CASSFARGAGANYGYTF	TGTGCCAGCAGTTTTGCTCGGGGGGCAGGGGCGAACTATGGCTACACCTTC
13	TRBJ2-1	-	TRBV5-1	-	CASSRLAYNEQFF	TGCGCCAGCTCAAGACTGGCCTACAATGAGCAGTTCTTC
15	TRBJ1-4	-	TRBV18	few	CASSPRTEPNEKLFF	TGTGCCAGCTCACCACGGACAGAACCTAATGAAAAACTGTTTTTT
13	TRBJ2-1	-	TRBV24-1	-	CATSGTSHNEQFF	TGTGCCACCAGTGGTACTAGCCACAATGAGCAGTTCTTC